Listed here is a single T cell receptor (beta chain). Its antigen is unidentified. V dropped 10 bases and J dropped 7; count of bases not matched to a gene: 3. CDR1 and CDR2 from the germline V gene are KGHDR and SFDVKD. The CDR3 extends over 12 amino acids. This record belongs to a study of response to subunit inactivated influenza vaccine. General study findings and limits: Authors suggested few new T cells are recruited by each seasonal influenza vaccination.

TCRdb passed the RT-PCR reads through MiXCR, listing each CDR3 protein once. There are 490,000 or so distinct CDR3 sequences in the sample; around 8% occur only once, and 10% to 15% lies in the top ten. This chain uses TRBV24-1 with TRBJ2-1, with 10 nucleotides matching TRBD1. Sequencing was performed on PBMCs from blood, taken less than 30 months after vaccination. This sequence originates from a man between 50 and 69 years old who received an inactivated influenza vaccine. The DNA of the CDR3 is TGTGCCACTAGACAGGGGGCGAATGAGCAGTTCTTC. Its protein is CATRQGANEQFF.